The 13 T cell receptor beta chains reported below all come from one sample, sequenced in a study of blood T cell repertoires in COVID-19. The method was immunoSEQ multiplex PCR; TCRdb's version includes in-frame clones alone and lacks a portion of them. The table has roughly 170,000 clones, 84% seen once; the top ten hold less than 15%. The specimen sequenced was PBMCs or T cells enriched from blood (not recorded which). The receptors come from a man in his fifties who had recovered from COVID-19.

V usage is TRBV3-1 (or the pseudogene TRBV3-2) and J usage is TRBJ2-5; 12 bases align to TRBD2. The germline gives CDR1 LGHDT, CDR2 YNNKEL (reference sequence). After removal of 3 bases from V and 3 bases from J, the junction contained 5 bases not matched to a gene. The CDR3 totals 16 residues. The CDR3 sequence: CASSQTSGGMEETQYF. CDR3 DNA sequence: TGTGCCAGCAGCCAGACTAGCGGGGGAATGGAAGAGACCCAGTACTTC.

This chain uses TRBV10-1 with TRBJ2-5; a possible D gene is TRBD2 (6 bases). CDR3 size: 16 residues. V lost 6 bases, J lost 0 bases, and 17 bases lay in between. The germline V gene has CDR1 WNHNN and CDR2 SYGVQD (reference sequence). CDR3 DNA sequence: TGCGCCAGCAGCCTCTATGCGGGGACGTACCAAGAGACCCAGTACTTC. This encodes CASSLYAGTYQETQYF.

The chain joins TRBV19 to TRBJ2-7; D remains ambiguous. CDR1 and CDR2 (germline): LNHDA, SQIVND (reference sequence). Trimming left V 6 bases short and J 3 bases short, with 12 bases between. The CDR3 has 13 residues. In DNA form, the CDR3 reads TGTGCCAGTAGCCCAGCACCAGGCTACGAGCAGTACTTC. Translation: CASSPAPGYEQYF.

The chain links TRBV5-6 to TRBJ1-4; D may be TRBD1 (5 bases). The CDR3 is 14 residues long. CDR1 SGHDT and CDR2 YYEEEE come from the germline V gene. With 4 bases removed from V and 8 bases from J, the gap between germline ends came to 15 bases. CDR3: CASSLKIKGEKLFF. For the CDR3, the DNA is TGTGCCAGCAGCCTAAAGATCAAGGGGGAAAAACTGTTTTTT.

The rearrangement joins TRBV27 to TRBJ1-5; D is ambiguous. The CDR3 has 14 amino acids. Germline CDR1 MNHEY, CDR2 SMNVEV (reference sequence). V lost 5 bases to trimming and J lost 2 bases, with 10 bases between them. CDR3 coding DNA: TGTGCCAGCAGTGCCCTTGAGGGCAATCAGCCCCAGCATTTT. It codes for CASSALEGNQPQHF.

This clone occurred once. The chain recombines TRBV18 with TRBJ1-6, with 9 positions matching TRBD1. The CDR3 extends over 17 amino acids. Germline CDR1 KGHSH, CDR2 LQKENI. After removal of 2 bases from V and 7 bases from J, the junction contained 9 bases not matched to a gene. Here the CDR3 reads CASSPRGQGAFNSPLHF. The CDR3 region has the DNA TGTGCCAGCTCACCAAGGGGACAGGGTGCGTTCAATTCACCCCTCCACTTT.

The gene calls are TRBV5-1 and TRBJ1-3; perhaps TRBD1 as D (6 bases). CDR1 is SGHRS, CDR2 YFSETQ, per germline. This CDR3 comprises 14 residues. Trimming took off 0 bases at V and 2 bases at J, with 6 bases between the two ends. CDR3 bases: TGCGCCAGCAGCTTGGGGGACACTGGAAACACCATATATTTT. Translating gives CASSLGDTGNTIYF.

The V gene is TRBV11-2, the J gene TRBJ2-5; 11 bases line up with TRBD2. The length of the CDR3 is 18 residues. The trim removed 2 bases at V and 5 bases at J, leaving 13 bases unmatched. Germline values: CDR1 SGHAT, CDR2 FQNNGV. CDR3 in amino acids: CASSLRAASGGREETQYF. DNA for the CDR3: TGTGCCAGCAGCTTAAGGGCCGCTAGCGGGGGGAGAGAGGAGACCCAGTACTTC. Complete variable domain (other parts from reference TRBV11-2 and TRBJ2-5): EAGVAQSPRYKIIEKRQSVAFWCNPISGHATLYWYQQILGQGPKLLIQFQNNGVVDDSQLPKDRFSAERLKGVDSTLKIQPAKLEDSAVYLCASSLRAASGGREETQYFGPGTRLLVL.

The chain combines TRBV9 with TRBJ2-7, with 7 bases fitting TRBD1. Trimming removed 3 bases from V and 3 bases from J; junction bases left unmatched: 6. Germline V gene data show CDR1 as SGDLS and CDR2 as YYNGEE. The CDR3 spans 14 residues. The DNA for the CDR3 is TGTGCCAGCAGCGCAGGTGGACAGGACTACGAGCAGTACTTC. It is translated as CASSAGGQDYEQYF.

The chain uses TRBV7-9 and TRBJ1-1; 9 bases agree with TRBD1. V dropped 5 bases and J dropped 7; count of bases not matched to a gene: 8. The CDR3 runs 14 residues. Germline V gives CDR1 SEHNR, CDR2 FQNEAQ (reference sequence). CDR3 nucleotides: TGTGCCAGCAGCCCCCGGACAGGGGAAGATGAAGCTTTCTTT. Its translation: CASSPRTGEDEAFF.

The chain recombines TRBV7-9 with TRBJ1-1; 7 nucleotides agree with TRBD1. The CDR3 has 14 residues. The trim removed 6 bases at V and 1 base at J, leaving 5 bases unmatched. Germline V gene lookup returns CDR1 SEHNR and CDR2 FQNEAQ (reference sequence). The CDR3 sequence: CASSPDRSNTEAFF. CDR3 sequence (DNA): TGTGCCAGCAGTCCGGACAGGTCGAACACTGAAGCTTTCTTT.

The V call is TRBV29-1, the J call TRBJ1-4; the D gene is possibly TRBD1 (6 bases). This CDR3 spans 16 amino acids. From germline, CDR1 is SQVTM and CDR2 ANQGSEA. V lost 6 bases to trimming and J lost 0 bases, with 17 bases between them. The CDR3 sequence: CSVGPGHPTTNEKLFF. The CDR3 nucleotides are TGCAGCGTAGGACCGGGACATCCGACAACTAATGAAAAACTGTTTTTT.

V gene TRBV5-6 combines with J gene TRBJ2-3; weak D call: TRBD2 (7 bases). This CDR3 is 16 amino acids long. Germline assignment: CDR1 SGHDT and CDR2 YYEEEE. Trimming pared 0 bases from V and 8 bases from J, leaving 19 bases between. The CDR3 is CASSLGEGGAGGTQYF. The CDR3 DNA reads as TGTGCCAGCAGCTTGGGTGAAGGGGGGGCCGGGGGTACGCAGTATTTT.